The 21 T cell receptor beta chains below all came from one sample that was sequenced in a study of T cell repertoires in cytomegalovirus infection. TCRdb reprocessed the reads via MiXCR and lists one record per CDR3 protein. The table includes 900,000 to 950,000 distinct CDR3 sequences, roughly 30% detected once. No antigens are known for them. The sample in question was cultured CD8+ T cells from PBMCs, obtained from culture after CMV antigen stimulation. The receptors were sampled from a human donor in good health (CMV status not recorded). Some clones in this sample may be carry-over from other donors' samples.

CDR3 DNA: TGTGCCAGCAGTTTAGAGACAGGGGAAAATCAGCCCCAGCATTTT. Its translation: CASSLETGENQPQHF. The chain employs TRBV12-3 or TRBV12-4 and TRBJ1-5; 8 positions match TRBD1. CDR3 size: 15 residues. The J segment lost 4 bases and the V segment lost 1 base, leaving 3 bases of the junction unmatched.

V gene TRBV7-4 combines with J gene TRBJ2-2; a weak D match, TRBD2 (5 bases). V lost 5 bases and J 1 base, leaving 14 bases between the germline ends. Germline lookup yields CDR1 SGHVT and CDR2 SQSDAQ. The CDR3 length is 16 residues. CDR3 bases: TGTGCCAGCAGCCCCCCGGGGTTAAAGAACACCGGGGAGCTGTTTTTT. Amino acid sequence: CASSPPGLKNTGELFF.

This clonotype has more than one count but fewer than ten. V usage is TRBV19 and J usage is TRBJ2-7, with 8 positions matching TRBD1. Germline V gene sequence: CDR1 LNHDA, CDR2 SQIVND (reference sequence). V shed 3 bases and J 5 bases; nucleotides not matched to a gene: 12. The CDR3 contains 16 residues. The CDR3 loop reads CASSMVAGTGSHEQYF. CDR3 sequence (DNA): TGTGCCAGTAGTATGGTGGCCGGGACAGGATCCCACGAGCAGTACTTC. The full variable domain, completed using reference TRBV19 and TRBJ2-7, is DGGITQSPKYLFRKEGQNVTLSCEQNLNHDAMYWYRQDPGQGLRLIYYSQIVNDFQKGDIAEGYSVSREKKESFPLTVTSAQKNPTAFYLCASSMVAGTGSHEQYFGPGTRLTVT.

The chain joins TRBV2 to TRBJ2-5; 15 bases match TRBD2. This CDR3 has 16 residues. J gave up 7 bases and V 7 bases, and 10 bases lay outside the gene matches. The germline V gene encodes CDR1 SNHLY and CDR2 FYNNEI. The CDR3 region has the DNA TGTGCCAGCAACTCGCCGGGACTAGCGGGGGGTTCGACCCAGTACTTC. This gives the protein CASNSPGLAGGSTQYF.

This clonotype came up a few times. V gene TRBV4-1 combines with J gene TRBJ1-2; the D gene is possibly TRBD1 (6 bases). Germline loops: CDR1 MGHRA, CDR2 YSYEKL. The CDR3 totals 15 residues. Between the trimmed V and J ends, which lost 5 bases and 7 bases, there was a span of 20 bases. As DNA, the CDR3 is TGCGCCAGCAGCTCCGCCGCGGGGGGGGCTAGTGGCTACACCTTC. This encodes CASSSAAGGASGYTF.

This clonotype was counted only a few times. This chain connects TRBV20-1 to TRBJ2-1; D is undetermined. The CDR3 spans 14 residues. V was clipped by 5 bases and J by 0 bases, with 11 bases between them. Per germline, CDR1 DFQATT and CDR2 SNEGSKA (reference sequence). CDR3 bases: TGCAGTGCTCCAAGCTGGAGCTCCTACAATGAGCAGTTCTTC. Translated: CSAPSWSSYNEQFF.

This clonotype was seen many times. V gene TRBV7-2 combines with J gene TRBJ2-2, with 12 nucleotides matching TRBD2. This CDR3 comprises 18 residues. Germline CDR1 reads SGHTA; CDR2 reads FQGNSA. Trimming cost V 5 bases and J 5 bases; bases outside gene matches: 12. CDR3 in DNA: TGTGCCAGCAGCCCATACCGGCTAGCGGGGGGGCAGACCGGGGAGCTGTTTTTT. Protein: CASSPYRLAGGQTGELFF.

The sample holds many counts of this clonotype. One junction end disagrees with the germline gene, perhaps due to a read error. V usage is TRBV27 and J usage is TRBJ1-5; no definite D call. CDR1 and CDR2 from the germline V gene are MNHEY and SMNVEV (reference sequence). The CDR3 has 15 residues. Here the CDR3 reads CASSLSGYSNQPQHF. In DNA, the CDR3 is TGTGCCAGCAGCTTATCGGGCTATAGCAATCAGCCCCAGCATTTT.

The rearrangement uses TRBV2 and TRBJ1-1, with D perhaps matching TRBD1 (5 bases). The CDR3 spans 15 residues. Germline V CDR1 and CDR2: SNHLY, FYNNEI. Trimming shortened V by 3 bases and J by 0 bases, and 11 bases separated the two germline ends. The CDR3 DNA follows: TGTGCCAGCAGTGACGCGGGACGGATGAACACTGAAGCTTTCTTT. It codes for CASSDAGRMNTEAFF.

This clonotype has a count of ten or more. The genes are TRBV7-6 and TRBJ1-2; a weak D match, TRBD1 (6 bases). V lost 2 bases to trimming and J lost 6 bases, with 16 bases between them. Germline assignment: CDR1 SGHVS and CDR2 FNYEAQ. This CDR3 has 15 residues. Here the CDR3 DNA reads TGTGCCAGCAGCTTACTTAGCACAGGGATGGATGGCTACACCTTC. Translated: CASSLLSTGMDGYTF.

This clonotype was recorded once. This chain connects TRBV27 to TRBJ1-2; TRBD1 might be the D (5 bases). V was pared by 10 bases and J by 4 bases, with 19 bases between. CDR1 MNHEY and CDR2 SMNVEV come from the germline V gene (reference sequence). The CDR3 loop spans 14 amino acids. The CDR3 loop reads CANSLRGTVYGYTF. CDR3 bases: TGTGCCAACAGCCTGAGGGGTACGGTCTATGGCTACACCTTC.

V is TRBV27 and J is TRBJ1-5; perhaps TRBD1 as D (5 bases). The V end was cut by 3 bases, the J end by 0 bases, with 9 bases between. Germline V lookup: CDR1 MNHEY, CDR2 SMNVEV (reference sequence). This CDR3 spans 15 amino acids. CDR3 sequence: CASSLTAHSNQPQHF. CDR3 DNA: TGTGCCAGCAGTTTGACAGCTCATAGCAATCAGCCCCAGCATTTT.

The chain combines TRBV15 with TRBJ1-1; D remains ambiguous. Germline lookup yields CDR1 LNHNV and CDR2 YYDKDF (reference sequence). This CDR3 spans 14 amino acids. V was shortened by 0 bases and J by 9 bases, with 14 bases between the two germline ends. The CDR3 region is CATSRETSREKAFF. The CDR3 DNA sequence: TGTGCCACCAGCAGAGAGACCTCTCGCGAAAAAGCTTTCTTT.

The V gene is TRBV7-6, the J gene TRBJ2-1; 9 nucleotides line up with TRBD2. V lost 0 bases and J lost 5; bases outside the gene matches: 11. The CDR3 sequence is 18 residues long. CDR1 is SGHVS and CDR2 is FNYEAQ in the germline V gene. The chain's CDR3 is CASSLAADRGGDDNEQFF. The DNA of the CDR3 is TGTGCCAGCAGCTTAGCAGCCGATCGCGGGGGGGATGACAATGAGCAGTTCTTC.

This clonotype was detected a few times. The CDR3 reads CAISDAMGQNTGELFF. CDR3 coding DNA: TGTGCCATCAGTGATGCTATGGGACAGAACACCGGGGAGCTGTTTTTT. V usage is TRBV10-3 and J usage is TRBJ2-2; D possibly corresponds to TRBD1 (6 bases). The CDR3 consists of 16 residues. V lost 3 bases, J lost 1 base, and 12 bases lay in between. Germline CDR1 is ENHRY and CDR2 is SYGVKD.

This clonotype came up a few times. At one boundary the junction diverges from the germline segment, which might be a read error. The gene calls are TRBV7-7 and TRBJ2-5; 9 bases align to TRBD2. The CDR3 runs 15 residues. In germline, CDR1 is SSHAT, CDR2 FNYEAQ (reference sequence). CDR3 loop: CASSLDLAGLETQYF. The CDR3 coding sequence is TGTGCTAGCAGCTTAGATCTAGCGGGGTTAGAGACCCAGTACTTC.

This clonotype was observed many times. The chain employs TRBV7-8 and TRBJ2-7; D is perhaps TRBD2 (7 bases). With 2 bases removed from V and 0 bases from J, the gap between germline ends came to 17 bases. The CDR3 is 17 residues long. Germline V lookup: CDR1 SGHVS, CDR2 FQNEAQ. The CDR3 DNA follows: TGTGCCAGCAGCTTACCCAGAGAGGGGGGGAGCTCCTACGAGCAGTACGTC. It translates to CASSLPREGGSSYEQYV.

This clonotype was detected only a few times. The chain recombines TRBV19 with TRBJ1-5; no firm D call. The CDR3 extends over 16 amino acids. Between the trimmed V and J ends, which lost 7 bases and 9 bases, there was a span of 25 bases. Per the germline V gene, CDR1 is LNHDA and CDR2 is SQIVND (reference sequence). The CDR3 DNA is TGTGCCAGTACCACCCCGAGCTGGGCCGAGATTAGGCCCCAGCATTTT. Residues: CASTTPSWAEIRPQHF. Full variable domain (remainder filled in from reference TRBV19 and TRBJ1-5): DGGITQSPKYLFRKEGQNVTLSCEQNLNHDAMYWYRQDPGQGLRLIYYSQIVNDFQKGDIAEGYSVSREKKESFPLTVTSAQKNPTAFYLCASTTPSWAEIRPQHFGDGTRLSIL.

This clonotype was observed a single time. The chain joins TRBV7-3 to TRBJ1-4; D not certain. Germline CDR1 is SGHTA and CDR2 is FQGTGA. The CDR3 contains 11 residues. Trimming cost V 4 bases and J 8 bases, with 5 bases left between them. The CDR3 DNA follows: TGTGCCAGCAGCTCCCGAGAAAAACTGTTTTTT. Its translation is CASSSREKLFF.

The chain carries TRBV6-5 and TRBJ2-3, with 9 bases matching TRBD2. CDR1 and CDR2 (germline): MNHEY, SVGAGI. V trimming: 0 bases; J trimming: 5 bases; junction bases outside the gene matches: 9. The CDR3 runs to 17 residues. CDR3 in DNA: TGTGCCAGCAGTTACTCGGCGGGGGGGCAGCTTGGAGATACGCAGTATTTT. It encodes CASSYSAGGQLGDTQYF.

This clonotype has just a few counts. The rearrangement links TRBV6-6 to TRBJ1-3; D unresolved. Trimming removed 6 bases at V and 4 bases at J, with 10 bases between. Germline V gene data show CDR1 as MNHNY and CDR2 as SVGAGI (reference sequence). This CDR3 is built from 13 residues. The chain's CDR3 is CASSPDAGNTIYF. CDR3 nucleotides: TGTGCCAGCAGCCCCGATGCAGGAAACACCATATATTTT.